This T cell receptor beta chain was sequenced for a study of shared clonotypes between healthy human individuals. Study-level results: Naive subsets usually exceeded memory subsets in estimated richness.

Note on this clone: The antigen remains unidentified. The sample carries other DNA sequences with the same CDR3.

Between the trimmed V and J ends, which lost 2 bases and 7 bases, there was a span of 8 bases. Germline CDR1 MNHNY, CDR2 SVGAGI (reference sequence). The CDR3 is 12 residues long. CD4+ cells underwent separation, giving CD45RA+ naive and CD45RA-negative memory subsets. Method: immunoSEQ multiplex PCR; TCRdb's copy keeps in-frame clones and lacks some. The sample lists some 1 million clones; around 74% were seen once. The clonotype comes from a man aged 18-30 years in good health. The material sequenced was memory CD4+ T cells sorted from blood. Documented subset: CD45RA-negative fraction. The chain combines TRBV6-6 with TRBJ1-1, with D tentatively TRBD1 (5 bases). The CDR3 nucleotides read TGTGCCAGCAGTTACCAGGGAATTGAAGCTTTCTTT. It is translated as CASSYQGIEAFF.